This T cell receptor (beta chain) comes out of a study of identical twins. Study-wide points: Models predicted too little out-of-frame TCR alpha sharing in monozygotic twins. An excess of low generation probability was shown by twin-shared out-of-frame alpha sequences.

A few counts support this clonotype. Antigen: not known. CDR3 length: 15 amino acids. J was trimmed by 7 bases and V by 1 base; bases with no gene match: 7. TCRdb reanalysed the 5' RACE reads using MiXCR and keeps one entry per CDR3 protein. The table lists roughly 1.6 million distinct CDR3 sequences, roughly 35% of them singletons. The genes are TRBV12-3 or TRBV12-4 and TRBJ1-1, with 9 bases fitting TRBD1. The source is a newborn girl in good health. The sequenced sample was cord blood. This chain's CDR3 is CASSLGDRGYIEAFF. CDR3 DNA: TGTGCCAGCAGTTTAGGCGACAGGGGGTACATTGAAGCTTTCTTT.